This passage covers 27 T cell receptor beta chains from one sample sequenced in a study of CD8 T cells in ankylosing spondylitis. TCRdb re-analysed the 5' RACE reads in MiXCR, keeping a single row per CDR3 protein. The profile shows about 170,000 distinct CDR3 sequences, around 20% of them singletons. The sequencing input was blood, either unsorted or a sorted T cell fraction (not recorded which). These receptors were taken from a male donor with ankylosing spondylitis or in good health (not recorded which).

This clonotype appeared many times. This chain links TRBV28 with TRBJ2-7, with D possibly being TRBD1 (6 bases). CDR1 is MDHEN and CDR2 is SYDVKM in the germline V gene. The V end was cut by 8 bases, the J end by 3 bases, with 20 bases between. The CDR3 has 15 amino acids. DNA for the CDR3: TGTGCCAGCGAACATCGGGGCAGGGGAAACTACGAGCAGTACTTC. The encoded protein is CASEHRGRGNYEQYF. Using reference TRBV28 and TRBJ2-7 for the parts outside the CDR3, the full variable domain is DVKVTQSSRYLVKRTGEKVFLECVQDMDHENMFWYRQDPGLGLRLIYFSYDVKMKEKGDIPEGYSVSREKKERFSLILESASTNQTSMYLCASEHRGRGNYEQYFGPGTRLTVT.

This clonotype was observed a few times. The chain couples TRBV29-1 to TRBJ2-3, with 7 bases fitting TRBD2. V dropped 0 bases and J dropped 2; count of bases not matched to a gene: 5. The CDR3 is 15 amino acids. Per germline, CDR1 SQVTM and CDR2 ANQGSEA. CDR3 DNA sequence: TGCAGCGTTGAAGATAGTAGCGGGCCCACAGATACGCAGTATTTT. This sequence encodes CSVEDSSGPTDTQYF.

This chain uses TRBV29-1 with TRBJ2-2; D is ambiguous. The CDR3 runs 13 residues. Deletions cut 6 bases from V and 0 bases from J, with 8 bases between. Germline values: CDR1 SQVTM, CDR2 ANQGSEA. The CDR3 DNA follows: TGCAGCGTGATGGGCCCGAACACCGGGGAGCTGTTTTTT. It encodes CSVMGPNTGELFF.

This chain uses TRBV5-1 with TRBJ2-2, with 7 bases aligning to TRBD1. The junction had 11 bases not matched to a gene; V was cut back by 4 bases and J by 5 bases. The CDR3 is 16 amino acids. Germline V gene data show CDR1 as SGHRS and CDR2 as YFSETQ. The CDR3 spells CASSLGQILGTGELFF. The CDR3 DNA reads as TGCGCCAGCAGCCTGGGACAGATTCTGGGGACCGGGGAGCTGTTTTTT.

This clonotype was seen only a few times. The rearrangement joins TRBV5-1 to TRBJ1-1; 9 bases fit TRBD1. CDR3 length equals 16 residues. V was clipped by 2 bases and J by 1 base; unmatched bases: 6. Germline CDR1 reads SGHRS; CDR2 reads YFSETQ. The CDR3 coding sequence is TGCGCCAGCAGCTTAACAGGGGGCGTCAGGAACACTGAAGCTTTCTTT. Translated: CASSLTGGVRNTEAFF.

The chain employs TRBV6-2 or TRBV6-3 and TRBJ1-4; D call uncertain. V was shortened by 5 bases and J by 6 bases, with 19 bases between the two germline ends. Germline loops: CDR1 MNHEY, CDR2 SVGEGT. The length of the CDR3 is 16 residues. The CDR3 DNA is TGTGCCAGCAGTGTATCGAACCCCGGGAAAGATGAAAAACTGTTTTTT. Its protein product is CASSVSNPGKDEKLFF.

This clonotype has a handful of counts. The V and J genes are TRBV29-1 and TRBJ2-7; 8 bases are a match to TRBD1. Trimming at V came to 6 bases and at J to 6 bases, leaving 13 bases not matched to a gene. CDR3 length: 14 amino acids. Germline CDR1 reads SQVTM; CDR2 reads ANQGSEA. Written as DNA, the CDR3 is TGCAGCGTCCTTTGGGGACAGGTATCCACCGAGCAGTACTTC. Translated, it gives CSVLWGQVSTEQYF.

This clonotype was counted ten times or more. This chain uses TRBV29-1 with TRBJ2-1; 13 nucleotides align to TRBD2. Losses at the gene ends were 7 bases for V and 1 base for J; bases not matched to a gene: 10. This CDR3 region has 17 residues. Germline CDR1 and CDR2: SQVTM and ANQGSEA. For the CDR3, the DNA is TGCAGCGCCGAGACTAGCGGGAGGCCGATTTCCTACAATGAGCAGTTCTTC. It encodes CSAETSGRPISYNEQFF.

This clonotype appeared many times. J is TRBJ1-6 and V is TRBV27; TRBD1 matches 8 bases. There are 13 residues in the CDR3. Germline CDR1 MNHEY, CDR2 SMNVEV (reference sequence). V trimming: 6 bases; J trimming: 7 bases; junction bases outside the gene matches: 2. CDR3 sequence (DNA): TGTGCCAGCAGGAACAGGGGGAATTCACCCCTCCACTTT. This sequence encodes CASRNRGNSPLHF.

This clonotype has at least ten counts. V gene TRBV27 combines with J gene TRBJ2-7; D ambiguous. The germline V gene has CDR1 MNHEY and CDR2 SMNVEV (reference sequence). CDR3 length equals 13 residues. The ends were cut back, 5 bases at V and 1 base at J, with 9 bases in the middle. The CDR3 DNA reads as TGTGCCAGCAGTCCCTTAGAATCCTACGAGCAGTACTTC. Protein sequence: CASSPLESYEQYF.

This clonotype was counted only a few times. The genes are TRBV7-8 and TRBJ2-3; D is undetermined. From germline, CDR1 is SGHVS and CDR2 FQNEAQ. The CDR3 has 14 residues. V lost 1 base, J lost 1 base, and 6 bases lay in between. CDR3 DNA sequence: TGTGCCAGCAGCTTAGAGGACGGCACAGATACGCAGTATTTT. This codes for CASSLEDGTDTQYF.

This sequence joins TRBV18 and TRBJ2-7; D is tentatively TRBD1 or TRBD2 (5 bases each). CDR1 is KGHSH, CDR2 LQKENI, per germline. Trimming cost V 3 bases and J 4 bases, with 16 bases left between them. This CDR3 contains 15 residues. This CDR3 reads CASSPGTDSIYEQYF. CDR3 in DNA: TGTGCCAGCTCACCCGGGACCGACTCAATATACGAGCAGTACTTC.

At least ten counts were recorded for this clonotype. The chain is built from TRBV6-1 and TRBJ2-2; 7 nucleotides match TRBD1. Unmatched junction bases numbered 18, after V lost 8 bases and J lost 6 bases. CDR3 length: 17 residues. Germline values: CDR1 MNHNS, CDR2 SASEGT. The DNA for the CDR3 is TGTGCCAGCCTTGGCCGTTTCCAGGGGGTCTGGCCCGGGGAGCTGTTTTTT. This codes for CASLGRFQGVWPGELFF.

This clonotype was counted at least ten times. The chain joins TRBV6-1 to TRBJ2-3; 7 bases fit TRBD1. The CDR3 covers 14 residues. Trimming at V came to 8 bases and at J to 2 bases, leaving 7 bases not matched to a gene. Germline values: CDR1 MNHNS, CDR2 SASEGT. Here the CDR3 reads CASSQGFSTDTQYF. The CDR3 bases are TGTGCCAGCTCACAGGGGTTCTCCACAGATACGCAGTATTTT.

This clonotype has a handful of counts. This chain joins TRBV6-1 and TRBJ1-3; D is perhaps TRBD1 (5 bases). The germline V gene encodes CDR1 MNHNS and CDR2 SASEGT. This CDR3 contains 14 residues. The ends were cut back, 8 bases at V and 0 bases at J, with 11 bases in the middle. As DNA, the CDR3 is TGTGCCAGCCGGGGGGGGTCCTCTGGAAACACCATATATTTT. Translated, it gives CASRGGSSGNTIYF.

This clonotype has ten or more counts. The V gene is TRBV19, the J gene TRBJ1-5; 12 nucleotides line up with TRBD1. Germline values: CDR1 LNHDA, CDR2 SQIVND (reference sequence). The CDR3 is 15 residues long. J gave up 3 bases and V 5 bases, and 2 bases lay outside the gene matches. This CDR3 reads CASSAGQGANQPQHF. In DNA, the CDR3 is TGTGCCAGTAGTGCGGGACAGGGGGCCAATCAGCCCCAGCATTTT.

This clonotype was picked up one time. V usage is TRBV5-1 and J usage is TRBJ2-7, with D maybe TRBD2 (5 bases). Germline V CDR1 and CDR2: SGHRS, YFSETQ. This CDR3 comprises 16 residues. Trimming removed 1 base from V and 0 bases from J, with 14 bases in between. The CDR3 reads CASSLSGLSSSYEQYF. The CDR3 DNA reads TGCGCCAGCAGCTTGTCTGGACTCTCAAGCTCCTACGAGCAGTACTTC. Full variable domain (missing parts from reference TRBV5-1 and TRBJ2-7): KAGVTQTPRYLIKTRGQQVTLSCSPISGHRSVSWYQQTPGQGLQFLFEYFSETQRNKGNFPGRFSGRQFSNSRSEMNVSTLELGDSALYLCASSLSGLSSSYEQYFGPGTRLTVT.

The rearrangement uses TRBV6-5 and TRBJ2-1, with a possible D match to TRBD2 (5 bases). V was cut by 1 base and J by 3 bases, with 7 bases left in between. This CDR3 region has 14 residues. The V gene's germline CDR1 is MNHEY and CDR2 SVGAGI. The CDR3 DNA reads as TGTGCCAGCAGTTACTACGGAGGCTACAATGAGCAGTTCTTC. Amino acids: CASSYYGGYNEQFF.

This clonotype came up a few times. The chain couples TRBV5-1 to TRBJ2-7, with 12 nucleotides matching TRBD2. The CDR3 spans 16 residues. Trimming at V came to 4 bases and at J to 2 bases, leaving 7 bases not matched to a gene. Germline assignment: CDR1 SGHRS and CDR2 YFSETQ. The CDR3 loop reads CASSLQTSGSPYEQYF. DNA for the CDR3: TGCGCCAGCAGCCTCCAGACTAGCGGGAGCCCCTACGAGCAGTACTTC.

The CDR3 reads CASSRGGAYTEAFF. The CDR3 DNA reads as TGTGCCAGCAGTCGCGGAGGAGCCTACACTGAAGCTTTCTTT. The chain carries TRBV3-1 and TRBJ1-1, with D hard to call. Germline CDR1 and CDR2: LGHDT and YNNKEL (reference sequence). With 6 bases removed from V and 3 bases from J, the gap between germline ends came to 14 bases. This CDR3 has 14 amino acids. The full variable domain, in which reference TRBV3-1 and TRBJ1-1 provide the parts outside the CDR3, is DTAVSQTPKYLVTQMGNDKSIKCEQNLGHDTMYWYKQDSKKFLKIMFSYNNKELIINETVPNRFSPKSPDKAHLNLHINSLELGDSAVYFCASSRGGAYTEAFFGQGTRLTVV.

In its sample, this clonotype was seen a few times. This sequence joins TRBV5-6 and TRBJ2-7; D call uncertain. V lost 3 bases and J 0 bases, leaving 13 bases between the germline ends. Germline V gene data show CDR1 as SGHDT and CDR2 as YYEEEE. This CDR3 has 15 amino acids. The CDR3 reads CASSSVGQSSYEQYF. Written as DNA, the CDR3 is TGTGCCAGCAGCTCGGTGGGCCAAAGCTCCTACGAGCAGTACTTC.

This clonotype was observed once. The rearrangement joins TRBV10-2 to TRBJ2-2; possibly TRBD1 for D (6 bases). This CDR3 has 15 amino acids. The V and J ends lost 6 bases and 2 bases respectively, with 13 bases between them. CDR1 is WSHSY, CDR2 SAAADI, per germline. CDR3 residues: CASRSTGVNTGELFF. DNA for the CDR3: TGCGCCAGCAGGTCGACAGGAGTAAACACCGGGGAGCTGTTTTTT.

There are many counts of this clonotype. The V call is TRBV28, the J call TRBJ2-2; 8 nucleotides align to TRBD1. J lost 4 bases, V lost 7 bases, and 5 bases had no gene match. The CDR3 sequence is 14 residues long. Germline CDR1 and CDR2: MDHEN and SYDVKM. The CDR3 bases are TGTGCCAGCACCACAGGGGGAGTCACCGGGGAGCTGTTTTTT. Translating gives CASTTGGVTGELFF.

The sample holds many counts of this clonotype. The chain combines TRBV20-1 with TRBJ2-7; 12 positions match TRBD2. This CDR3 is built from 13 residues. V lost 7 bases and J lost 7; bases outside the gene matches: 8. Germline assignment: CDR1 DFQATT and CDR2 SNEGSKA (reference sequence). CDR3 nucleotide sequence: TGCAGTGAGGCGACTAGCGGGAGTGGGGAGCAGTACTTC. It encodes CSEATSGSGEQYF.

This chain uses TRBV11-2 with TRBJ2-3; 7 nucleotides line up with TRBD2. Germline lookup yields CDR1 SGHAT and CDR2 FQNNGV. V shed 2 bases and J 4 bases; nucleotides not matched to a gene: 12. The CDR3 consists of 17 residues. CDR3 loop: CASSLRRAGGWADTQYF. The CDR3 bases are TGTGCCAGCAGCTTAAGACGGGCCGGGGGGTGGGCAGATACGCAGTATTTT.

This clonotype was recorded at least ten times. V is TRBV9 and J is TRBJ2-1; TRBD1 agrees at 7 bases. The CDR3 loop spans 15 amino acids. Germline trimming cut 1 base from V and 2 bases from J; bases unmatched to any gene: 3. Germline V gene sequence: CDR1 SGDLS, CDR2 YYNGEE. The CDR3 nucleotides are TGTGCCAGCAGCGTAATGGGACAGACCTACAATGAGCAGTTCTTC. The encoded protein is CASSVMGQTYNEQFF.

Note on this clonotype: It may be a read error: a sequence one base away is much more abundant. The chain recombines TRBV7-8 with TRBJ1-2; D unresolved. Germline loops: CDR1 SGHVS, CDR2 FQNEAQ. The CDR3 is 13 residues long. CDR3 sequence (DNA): TGTGCCAGCAGCTTACGGACGGAATATGACTACACCTTC. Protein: CASSLRTEYDYTF.